The clone carrying this T cell receptor (beta chain) was observed a single time. This specimen belongs to a study of tumor T cells in aggressive B-cell lymphoma. Germline values: CDR1 MNHEY, CDR2 SVGAGI. J lost 8 bases, V lost 2 bases, and 2 bases had no gene match. The CDR3 loop spans 12 amino acids. Clones were read by immunoSEQ multiplex PCR, and TCRdb kept only the in-frame ones, dropping some. Of some 4,200 clones detected, 91% appear once; the ten largest clones hold 2% to 3%. Sequenced sample: tumor tissue. This rearrangement joins TRBV6-5 to TRBJ1-2, with 7 bases that match TRBD1. This sequence originates from an adult with diffuse large B cell lymphoma. CDR3 coding DNA: TGTGCCAGCAGTTACACAGGGGACGGCTACACCTTC. It translates to CASSYTGDGYTF.